This T cell receptor beta chain appears in the sequencing data of a study of shared clonotypes between healthy human individuals. Clones were read by immunoSEQ multiplex PCR, and TCRdb kept only the in-frame ones, dropping some. The table shows a few hundred thousand clones, with 65% occurring only once. Trimming took off 8 bases at V and 2 bases at J, with 17 bases between the two ends. From germline, CDR1 is SEHNR and CDR2 FQNEAQ (reference sequence). The CDR3 has 15 residues. This receptor was obtained from a man in his thirties or forties in good health. The chain recombines TRBV7-9 with TRBJ2-3; D perhaps matches TRBD2 (6 bases). The sequencing sample was made of memory CD4+ T cells sorted from blood. Subset denoted: CD45RA-negative fraction. CDR3 loop: CASSLGGVATDTQYF. The CDR3 DNA follows: TGTGCCAGCTCCCTGGGGGGAGTGGCCACAGATACGCAGTATTTT.